One and the same sample provided the 30 T cell receptor beta chains below, sequenced in a study of blood T cell repertoires in COVID-19. The data were produced by immunoSEQ multiplex PCR, yet TCRdb's version contains in-frame clones alone and is incomplete. The table includes 350,000 or so clones, more than 70% detected once. Sequences were obtained from peripheral blood. These receptors originate from a woman in her sixties with COVID-19, enrolled during active disease.

This chain links TRBV28 with TRBJ1-4, with 8 positions matching TRBD1. The CDR3 contains 16 residues. Germline CDR1 MDHEN, CDR2 SYDVKM. Unmatched junction bases numbered 8, after V lost 5 bases and J lost 3 bases. CDR3 coding DNA: TGTGCCAGCAGTGAGAACTCAGGGGGCTCTAATGAAAAACTGTTTTTT. Translating gives CASSENSGGSNEKLFF.

This sequence joins TRBV18 and TRBJ1-2; 10 bases align to TRBD1. V shed 4 bases, J shed 5 bases, and the junction held 4 bases outside the gene matches. This CDR3 contains 14 residues. The germline V gene has CDR1 KGHSH and CDR2 LQKENI. The CDR3: CASSLRTGGYGYTF. DNA for the CDR3: TGTGCCAGCTCACTTCGGACAGGGGGTTATGGCTACACCTTC.

The rearrangement links TRBV9 to TRBJ2-5; 8 nucleotides line up with TRBD1. This CDR3 contains 15 residues. The V segment lost 2 bases and the J segment 1 base; nucleotides outside the gene matches: 4. Germline V gene sequence: CDR1 SGDLS, CDR2 YYNGEE. The CDR3 sequence is CASSVGDRSQETQYF. The DNA of the CDR3 is TGTGCCAGCAGCGTTGGGGACAGGTCCCAAGAGACCCAGTACTTC.

Here the CDR3 DNA reads TGCGCCAGCAGCTTGAGGGGCAGTGAAAACACTGAAGCTTTCTTT. This translates into CASSLRGSENTEAFF. The V call is TRBV5-1, the J call TRBJ1-1; D perhaps matches TRBD1 (5 bases). Trimming took off 1 base at V and 2 bases at J, with 12 bases between the two ends. The CDR3 contains 15 residues. Germline CDR1 is SGHRS and CDR2 is YFSETQ.

The V and J genes are TRBV5-1 and TRBJ2-3; D perhaps matches TRBD1 (5 bases). Germline V gene sequence: CDR1 SGHRS, CDR2 YFSETQ. Between the trimmed V and J ends, which lost 0 bases and 0 bases, there was a span of 17 bases. This CDR3 has 18 amino acids. This CDR3 is CASSLAPTGITSTDTQYF. The DNA of the CDR3 is TGCGCCAGCAGCTTGGCTCCAACAGGAATTACTAGCACAGATACGCAGTATTTT.

The table lists this clone with a few counts. The gene calls are TRBV7-2 and TRBJ1-1; D may be TRBD1 (6 bases). Trimming pared 6 bases from V and 1 base from J, leaving 9 bases between. From germline, CDR1 is SGHTA and CDR2 FQGNSA. The length of the CDR3 is 13 residues. The CDR3 nucleotides are TGTGCCAGCAGTGTACAGGGGAACACTGAAGCTTTCTTT. This codes for CASSVQGNTEAFF. The full variable domain, its missing parts supplied by reference TRBV7-2 and TRBJ1-1, is GAGVSQSPSNKVTEKGKDVELRCDPISGHTALYWYRQSLGQGLEFLIYFQGNSAPDKSGLPSDRFSAERTGGSVSTLTIQRTQQEDSAVYLCASSVQGNTEAFFGQGTRLTVV.

This chain joins TRBV14 and TRBJ2-7; TRBD1 matches 12 bases. Germline V gives CDR1 SGHDN, CDR2 FVKESK. CDR3 length: 15 residues. The junction had 6 bases not matched to a gene; V was cut back by 5 bases and J by 4 bases. CDR3 bases: TGTGCCAGCAGCTTACCGGGACAGGGGGCGTACGAGCAGTACTTC. This gives the protein CASSLPGQGAYEQYF.

DNA for the CDR3: TGTGCCAGCAAACAGGGGGTGGGCACCGGGGAGCTGTTTTTT. Amino acid sequence: CASKQGVGTGELFF. The V gene is TRBV6-5, the J gene TRBJ2-2; 8 bases align to TRBD1. The germline CDR1 and CDR2 sequences are MNHEY and SVGAGI. This CDR3 contains 14 residues. Trimming removed 7 bases from V and 4 bases from J; junction bases left unmatched: 5.

V usage is TRBV6-6 and J usage is TRBJ2-1; 9 bases fit TRBD1. V shed 6 bases, J shed 9 bases, and the junction held 3 bases outside the gene matches. In germline, CDR1 is MNHNY, CDR2 SVGAGI (reference sequence). This CDR3 has 12 residues. The chain's CDR3 is CASRTGGSEQFF. CDR3 nucleotide sequence: TGTGCCAGCAGGACAGGGGGAAGTGAGCAGTTCTTC.

The rearrangement joins TRBV19 to TRBJ1-1; D is unresolved. Between the trimmed V and J ends, which lost 2 bases and 0 bases, there was a span of 13 bases. CDR3 length equals 16 residues. Germline V gene data show CDR1 as LNHDA and CDR2 as SQIVND (reference sequence). The CDR3 bases are TGTGCCAGTAGTATAAAGGAGGAAGGGCTGAACACTGAAGCTTTCTTT. Translation gives CASSIKEEGLNTEAFF.

V is TRBV3-1 (or the pseudogene TRBV3-2) and J is TRBJ2-1; D unclear. Trimming stripped 2 bases from V and 9 bases from J, with 8 bases between. This CDR3 contains 12 residues. Per germline, CDR1 LGHDT and CDR2 YNNKEL (reference sequence). CDR3 sequence reads: CASSQWRGEQFF. CDR3 DNA sequence: TGTGCCAGCAGCCAATGGCGAGGTGAGCAGTTCTTC.

The chain combines TRBV7-3 with TRBJ1-1; possible D gene TRBD1, 6 bases. Germline CDR1 is SGHTA and CDR2 is FQGTGA. This CDR3 is built from 13 residues. Trimming pared 5 bases from V and 7 bases from J, leaving 14 bases between. For the CDR3, the DNA is TGTGCCAGCAGCGGTACAGGGCGTCTTGAAGCTTTCTTT. This encodes CASSGTGRLEAFF.

This chain links TRBV5-4 with TRBJ2-5, with TRBD2 identical over 10 bases. Germline V gene lookup returns CDR1 SGHNT and CDR2 YYREEE (reference sequence). The junction had 10 bases not matched to a gene; V was cut back by 4 bases and J by 4 bases. The CDR3 totals 16 residues. The CDR3 here is CASSQTLAGMLETQYF. CDR3 DNA: TGTGCCAGCAGCCAGACACTAGCGGGAATGTTAGAGACCCAGTACTTC.

This clone was seen just once. V usage is TRBV19 and J usage is TRBJ1-3, with TRBD1 as a possible D gene (6 bases). V lost 4 bases, J lost 0 bases, and 13 bases lay in between. This CDR3 contains 16 residues. Germline lookup yields CDR1 LNHDA and CDR2 SQIVND (reference sequence). The CDR3 region has the DNA TGTGCCAGTAGTACTCCGGGACATCCCTCTGGAAACACCATATATTTT. It encodes CASSTPGHPSGNTIYF.

This chain joins TRBV6-5 and TRBJ2-2; D unresolved. The CDR3 has 14 residues. V was cut by 7 bases and J by 2 bases, with 11 bases left in between. CDR1 and CDR2 (germline): MNHEY, SVGAGI. The CDR3 nucleotides read TGTGCCAGCAATCGTCTACGTAACACCGGGGAGCTGTTTTTT. This translates into CASNRLRNTGELFF.

This clone was picked up one time. V usage is TRBV18 and J usage is TRBJ1-6; the D gene is possibly TRBD1 (5 bases). This CDR3 spans 12 amino acids. Germline V gene data show CDR1 as KGHSH and CDR2 as LQKENI. V was clipped by 6 bases and J by 7 bases, with 7 bases between them. CDR3 region: CASSQGNSPLHF. Written as DNA, the CDR3 is TGTGCCAGCTCTCAGGGAAATTCACCCCTCCACTTT.

The chain couples TRBV7-8 to TRBJ2-7; possible D gene TRBD1, 5 bases. Germline V lookup: CDR1 SGHVS, CDR2 FQNEAQ. The V end lost 3 bases, the J end lost 4 bases, and 16 bases lay between the germline ends. This CDR3 has 15 residues. The CDR3 nucleotides are TGTGCCAGCAGCTTCAGCAGGGTGAATTTGTACGAGCAGTACTTC. It specifies CASSFSRVNLYEQYF.

The chain uses TRBV6-6 and TRBJ2-7; 7 bases line up with TRBD1. The CDR3 loop spans 13 amino acids. Trimming at V came to 4 bases and at J to 3 bases, leaving 3 bases not matched to a gene. Germline values: CDR1 MNHNY, CDR2 SVGAGI (reference sequence). For the CDR3, the DNA is TGTGCCAGCAGTTGGGACAGTCTCTACGAGCAGTACTTC. Protein sequence: CASSWDSLYEQYF.

This chain joins TRBV20-1 and TRBJ2-1, with D hard to call. The CDR3 length is 14 residues. Germline lookup yields CDR1 DFQATT and CDR2 SNEGSKA (reference sequence). Trimming left V 3 bases short and J 6 bases short, with 15 bases between. The CDR3, as DNA: TGCAGTGCTAGTCGTCCCGGGTTTGGCAATGAGCAGTTCTTC. Translated: CSASRPGFGNEQFF.

This clone was seen only once. Sequence at one end of the junction differs from germline and may be a read error. The chain employs TRBV5-5 and TRBJ2-3; the D gene is possibly TRBD2 (7 bases). From germline, CDR1 is SGHKS and CDR2 YYEKEE (reference sequence). This CDR3 has 15 amino acids. The CDR3 loop reads CASTLRAGARDTQYF. DNA of the CDR3: TGTGCCAGCACCTTGAGGGCGGGGGCCAGAGATACGCAGTATTTT.

The chain links TRBV6-5 to TRBJ1-1, with TRBD1 identical over 8 bases. V dropped 7 bases and J dropped 1; count of bases not matched to a gene: 2. Germline V gives CDR1 MNHEY, CDR2 SVGAGI. The CDR3 runs 13 residues. The CDR3 DNA sequence: TGTGCCAGCACCCAGGGGGCGAACACTGAAGCTTTCTTT. Its protein product is CASTQGANTEAFF.

This clone was seen a handful of times. The rearrangement joins TRBV3-1 (or the pseudogene TRBV3-2) to TRBJ1-1, with 9 bases identical to TRBD1. The V and J ends lost 1 base and 6 bases, in that order; junction bases with no gene match: 6. CDR3 size: 15 residues. Germline lookup yields CDR1 LGHDT and CDR2 YNNKEL (reference sequence). The CDR3 here is CASSQGTGVGPEAFF. The CDR3 DNA is TGTGCCAGCAGCCAAGGGACAGGGGTGGGTCCTGAAGCTTTCTTT.

The V and J genes are TRBV12-3 or TRBV12-4 and TRBJ2-1, with 10 bases fitting TRBD1. V lost 4 bases and J lost 15; bases outside the gene matches: 9. There are 13 residues in the CDR3. The CDR3 sequence is CASSSTTGGIGFF. Here the CDR3 DNA reads TGTGCCAGCAGTTCAACGACAGGGGGCATAGGGTTCTTC.

The gene calls are TRBV27 and TRBJ2-7; 9 nucleotides align to TRBD1. Germline CDR1 is MNHEY and CDR2 is SMNVEV (reference sequence). The CDR3 contains 15 residues. The J segment lost 1 base and the V segment lost 4 bases, leaving 5 bases of the junction unmatched. The CDR3: CASSSRDRVSYEQYF. The CDR3 DNA sequence: TGTGCCAGCAGTTCCCGGGACAGGGTTTCCTACGAGCAGTACTTC.

The J gene is TRBJ1-6, the V gene TRBV28; possibly TRBD1 for D (5 bases). The germline gives CDR1 MDHEN, CDR2 SYDVKM. CDR3 length equals 15 residues. V was shortened by 2 bases and J by 7 bases, with 12 bases between the two germline ends. Written as DNA, the CDR3 is TGTGCCAGCAGTTTAGAGGACAATAACAATTCACCCCTCCACTTT. This codes for CASSLEDNNNSPLHF.

DNA of the CDR3: TGCGCCAGCAGCTTTAGCGTTACAGTGAACACTGAAGCTTTCTTT. The encoded protein is CASSFSVTVNTEAFF. The rearrangement links TRBV5-1 to TRBJ1-1; D gene uncertain. Germline V gene sequence: CDR1 SGHRS, CDR2 YFSETQ. V lost 2 bases, J lost 0 bases, and 11 bases lay in between. This CDR3 region has 15 residues.

The gene calls are TRBV9 and TRBJ1-3; the D is unclear. The CDR3 is made up of 14 amino acids. The V end lost 7 bases, the J end lost 2 bases, and 13 bases lay between the germline ends. The germline V gene encodes CDR1 SGDLS and CDR2 YYNGEE. In DNA, the CDR3 is TGTGCCAGCGGAGGGTGGGTGACTGGAAACACCATATATTTT. Translated: CASGGWVTGNTIYF.

This clone was seen a single time. The CDR3 DNA reads as TGTGCCAGCAGCTTTACAGGGGGACAGGGCTACACCTTC. It encodes CASSFTGGQGYTF. The chain is built from TRBV5-4 and TRBJ1-2, with TRBD1 matching over 8 bases. Trimming cost V 2 bases and J 8 bases; bases outside gene matches: 5. The CDR3 contains 13 residues. The germline V gene has CDR1 SGHNT and CDR2 YYREEE (reference sequence).

This clone was found once. The chain's CDR3 is CASSYSAGTQIGYTF. Written as DNA, the CDR3 is TGTGCCAGCAGTTACTCTGCGGGCACTCAAATCGGCTACACCTTC. This chain links TRBV6-5 with TRBJ1-2; no clear D. The germline gives CDR1 MNHEY, CDR2 SVGAGI. V was cut by 0 bases and J by 8 bases, with 16 bases left in between. This CDR3 is 15 amino acids long.

V gene TRBV6-1 combines with J gene TRBJ1-1, with D possibly TRBD1 on 5 matching bases. Germline assignment: CDR1 MNHNS and CDR2 SASEGT. The CDR3 has 13 residues. V dropped 2 bases and J dropped 3 bases, with 7 bases sitting between them. The CDR3 reads CASSERGDTEAFF. The CDR3 DNA is TGTGCCAGCAGTGAACGGGGGGACACTGAAGCTTTCTTT.